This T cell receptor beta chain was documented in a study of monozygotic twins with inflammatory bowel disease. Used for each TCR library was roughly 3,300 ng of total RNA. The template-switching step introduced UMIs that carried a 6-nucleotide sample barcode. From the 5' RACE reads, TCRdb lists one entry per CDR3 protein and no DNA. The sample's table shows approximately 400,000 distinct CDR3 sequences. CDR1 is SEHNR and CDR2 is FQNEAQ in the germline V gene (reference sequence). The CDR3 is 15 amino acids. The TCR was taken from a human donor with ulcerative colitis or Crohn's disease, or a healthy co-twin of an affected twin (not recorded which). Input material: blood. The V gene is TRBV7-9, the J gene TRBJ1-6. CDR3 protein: CASSGGIGGSSPLHF.